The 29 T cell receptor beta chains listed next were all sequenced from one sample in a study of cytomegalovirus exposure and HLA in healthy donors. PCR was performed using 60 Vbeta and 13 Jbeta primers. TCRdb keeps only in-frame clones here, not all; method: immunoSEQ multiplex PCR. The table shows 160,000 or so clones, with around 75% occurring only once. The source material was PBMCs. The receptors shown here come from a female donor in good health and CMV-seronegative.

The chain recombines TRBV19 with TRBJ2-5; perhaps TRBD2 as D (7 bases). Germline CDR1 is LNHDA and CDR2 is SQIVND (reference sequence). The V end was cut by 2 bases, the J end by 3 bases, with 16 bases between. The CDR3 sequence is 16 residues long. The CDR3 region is CASSIRAGGGEETQYF. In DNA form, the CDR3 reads TGTGCCAGTAGTATAAGGGCAGGAGGGGGGGAAGAGACCCAGTACTTC.

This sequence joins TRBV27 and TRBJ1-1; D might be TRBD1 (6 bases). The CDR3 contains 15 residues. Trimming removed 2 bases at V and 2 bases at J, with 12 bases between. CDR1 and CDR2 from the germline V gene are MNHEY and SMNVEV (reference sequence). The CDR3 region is CASSLRRTVNTEAFF. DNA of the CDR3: TGTGCCAGCAGTTTACGGAGGACAGTTAACACTGAAGCTTTCTTT.

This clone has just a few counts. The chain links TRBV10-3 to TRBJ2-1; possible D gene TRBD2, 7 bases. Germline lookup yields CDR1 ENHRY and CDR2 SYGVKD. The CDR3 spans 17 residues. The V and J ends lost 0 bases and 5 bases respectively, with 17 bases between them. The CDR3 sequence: CAISESGRGLPHNEQFF. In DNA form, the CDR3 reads TGTGCCATCAGTGAGTCAGGCAGGGGACTACCGCACAATGAGCAGTTCTTC.

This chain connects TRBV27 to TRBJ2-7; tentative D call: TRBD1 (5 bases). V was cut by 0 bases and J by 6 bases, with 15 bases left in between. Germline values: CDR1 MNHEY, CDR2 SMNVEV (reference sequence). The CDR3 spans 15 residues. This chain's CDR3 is CASSLSSRAVGEQYF. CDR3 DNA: TGTGCCAGCAGTTTATCGAGCAGGGCGGTGGGCGAGCAGTACTTC.

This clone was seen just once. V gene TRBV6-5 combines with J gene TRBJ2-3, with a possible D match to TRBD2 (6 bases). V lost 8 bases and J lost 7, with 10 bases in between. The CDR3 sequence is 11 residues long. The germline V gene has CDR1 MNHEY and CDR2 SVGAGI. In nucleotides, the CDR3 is TGTGCCAGCCGGGAGTTGAATACGCAGTATTTT. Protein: CASRELNTQYF.

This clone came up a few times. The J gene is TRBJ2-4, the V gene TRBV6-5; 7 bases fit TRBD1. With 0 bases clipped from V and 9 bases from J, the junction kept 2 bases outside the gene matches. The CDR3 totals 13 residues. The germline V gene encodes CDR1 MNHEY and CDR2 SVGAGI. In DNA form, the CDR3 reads TGTGCCAGCAGTTACTCGACAGGGAGCATTCAGTACTTC. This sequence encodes CASSYSTGSIQYF.

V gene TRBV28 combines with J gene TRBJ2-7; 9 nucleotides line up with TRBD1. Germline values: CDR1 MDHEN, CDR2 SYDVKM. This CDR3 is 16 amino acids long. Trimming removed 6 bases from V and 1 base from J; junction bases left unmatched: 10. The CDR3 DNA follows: TGTGCCAGCAGCCCGTGGGGACAGGGATTGTCCTACGAGCAGTACTTC. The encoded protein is CASSPWGQGLSYEQYF. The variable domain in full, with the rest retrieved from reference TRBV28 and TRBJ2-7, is DVKVTQSSRYLVKRTGEKVFLECVQDMDHENMFWYRQDPGLGLRLIYFSYDVKMKEKGDIPEGYSVSREKKERFSLILESASTNQTSMYLCASSPWGQGLSYEQYFGPGTRLTVT.

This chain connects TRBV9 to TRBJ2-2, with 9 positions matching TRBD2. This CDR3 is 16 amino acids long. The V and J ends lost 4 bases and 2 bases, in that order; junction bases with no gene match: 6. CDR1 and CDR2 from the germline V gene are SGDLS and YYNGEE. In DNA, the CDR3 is TGTGCCAGCAGCTTCCAAGCGGGAGGTAACACCGGGGAGCTGTTTTTT. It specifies CASSFQAGGNTGELFF.

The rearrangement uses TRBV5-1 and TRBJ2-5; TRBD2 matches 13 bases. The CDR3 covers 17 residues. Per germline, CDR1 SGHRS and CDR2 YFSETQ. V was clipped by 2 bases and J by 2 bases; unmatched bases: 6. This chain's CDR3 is CASSLWTSGSRQETQYF. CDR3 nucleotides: TGCGCCAGCAGCTTATGGACTAGCGGGAGTCGTCAAGAGACCCAGTACTTC.

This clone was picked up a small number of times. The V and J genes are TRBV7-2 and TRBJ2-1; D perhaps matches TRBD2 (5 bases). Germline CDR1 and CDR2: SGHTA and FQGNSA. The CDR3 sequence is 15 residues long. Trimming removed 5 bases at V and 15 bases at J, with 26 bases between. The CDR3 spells CASSRGRTGWKWPFF. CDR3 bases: TGTGCCAGCAGCCGAGGACGGACTGGGTGGAAATGGCCGTTCTTC.

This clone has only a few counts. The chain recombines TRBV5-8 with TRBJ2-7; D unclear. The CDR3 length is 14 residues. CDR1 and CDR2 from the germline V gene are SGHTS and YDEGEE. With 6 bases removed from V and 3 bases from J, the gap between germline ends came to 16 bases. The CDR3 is CASTAYPGNYEQYF. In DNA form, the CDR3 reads TGTGCCAGCACCGCTTATCCCGGTAACTACGAGCAGTACTTC.

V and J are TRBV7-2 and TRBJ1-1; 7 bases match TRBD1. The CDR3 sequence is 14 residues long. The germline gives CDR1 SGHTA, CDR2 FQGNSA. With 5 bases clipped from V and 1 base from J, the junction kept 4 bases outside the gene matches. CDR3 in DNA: TGTGCCAGCAGCCAGGGGGGCAAGAACACTGAAGCTTTCTTT. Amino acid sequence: CASSQGGKNTEAFF. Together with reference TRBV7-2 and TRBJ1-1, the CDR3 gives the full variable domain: GAGVSQSPSNKVTEKGKDVELRCDPISGHTALYWYRQSLGQGLEFLIYFQGNSAPDKSGLPSDRFSAERTGGSVSTLTIQRTQQEDSAVYLCASSQGGKNTEAFFGQGTRLTVV.

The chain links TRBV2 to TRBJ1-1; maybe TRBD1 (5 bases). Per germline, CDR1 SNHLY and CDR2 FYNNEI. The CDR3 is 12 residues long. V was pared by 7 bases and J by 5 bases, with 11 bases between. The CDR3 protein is CASNGRETEAFF. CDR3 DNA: TGTGCCAGCAACGGCAGGGAAACTGAAGCTTTCTTT.

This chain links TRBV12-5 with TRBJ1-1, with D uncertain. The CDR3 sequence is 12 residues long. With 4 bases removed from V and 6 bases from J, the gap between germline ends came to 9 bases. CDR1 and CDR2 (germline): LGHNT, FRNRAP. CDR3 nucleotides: TGTGCTAGTGGTTATGTGGGCGCTGAAGCTTTCTTT. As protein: CASGYVGAEAFF.

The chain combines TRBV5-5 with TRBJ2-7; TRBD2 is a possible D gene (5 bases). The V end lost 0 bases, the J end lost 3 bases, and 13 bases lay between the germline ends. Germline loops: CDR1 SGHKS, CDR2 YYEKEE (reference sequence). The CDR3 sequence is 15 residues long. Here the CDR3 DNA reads TGTGCCAGCAGCTTGGGAGGGTCGCTCATCTACGAGCAGTACTTC. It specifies CASSLGGSLIYEQYF.

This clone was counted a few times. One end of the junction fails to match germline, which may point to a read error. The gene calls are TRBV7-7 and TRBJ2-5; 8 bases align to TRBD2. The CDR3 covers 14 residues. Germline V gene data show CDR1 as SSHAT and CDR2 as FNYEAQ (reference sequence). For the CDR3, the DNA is TGTGCTAGCAGTCGTCGGGGGGGCAGGGAGACCCAGTACTTC. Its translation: CASSRRGGRETQYF.

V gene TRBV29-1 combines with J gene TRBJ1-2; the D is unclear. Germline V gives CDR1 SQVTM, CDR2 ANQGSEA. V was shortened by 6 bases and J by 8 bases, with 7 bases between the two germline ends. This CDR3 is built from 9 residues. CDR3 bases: TGCAGCGTCTTAGAGGGCTACACCTTC. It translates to CSVLEGYTF.

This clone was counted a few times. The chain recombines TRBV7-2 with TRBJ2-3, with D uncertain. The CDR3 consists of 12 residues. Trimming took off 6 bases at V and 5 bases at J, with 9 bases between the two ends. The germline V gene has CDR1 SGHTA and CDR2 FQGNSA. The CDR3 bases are TGTGCCAGCAGTCCACTACAAGATACGCAGTATTTT. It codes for CASSPLQDTQYF.

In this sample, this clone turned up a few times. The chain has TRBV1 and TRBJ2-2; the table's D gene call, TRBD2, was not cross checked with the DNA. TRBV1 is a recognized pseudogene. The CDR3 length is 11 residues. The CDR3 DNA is TGCACCAGCAGCCCTCTGGACTGGCTGTTTTTT. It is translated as CTSSPLDWLFF.

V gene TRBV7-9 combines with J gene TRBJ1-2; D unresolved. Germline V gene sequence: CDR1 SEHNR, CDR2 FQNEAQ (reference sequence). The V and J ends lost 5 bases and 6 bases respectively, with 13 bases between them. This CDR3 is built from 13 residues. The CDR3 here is CASSGGGGDGYTF. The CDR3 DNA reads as TGTGCCAGCAGCGGAGGCGGTGGGGATGGCTACACCTTC.

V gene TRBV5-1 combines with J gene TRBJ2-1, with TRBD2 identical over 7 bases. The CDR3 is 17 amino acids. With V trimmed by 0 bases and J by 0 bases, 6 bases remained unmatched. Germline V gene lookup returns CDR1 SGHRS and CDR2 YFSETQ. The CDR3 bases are TGCGCCAGCAGCTTGGTGGCTAGCGGTAGCTCCTACAATGAGCAGTTCTTC. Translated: CASSLVASGSSYNEQFF.

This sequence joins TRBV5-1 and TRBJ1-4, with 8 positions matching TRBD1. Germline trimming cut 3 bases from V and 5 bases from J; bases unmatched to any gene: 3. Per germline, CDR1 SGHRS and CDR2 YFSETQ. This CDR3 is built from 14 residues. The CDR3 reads CASSSGGGNEKLFF. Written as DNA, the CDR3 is TGCGCCAGCAGCTCAGGGGGCGGAAATGAAAAACTGTTTTTT.

CDR3 coding DNA: TGTGCCAGCAGCGTAGTAGGGGGCGGCAGCTATGGCTACACCTTC. Its protein product is CASSVVGGGSYGYTF. The genes are TRBV9 and TRBJ1-2; 7 bases fit TRBD1. CDR1 and CDR2 from the germline V gene are SGDLS and YYNGEE. The junction had 6 bases not matched to a gene; V was cut back by 0 bases and J by 4 bases. This CDR3 spans 15 amino acids. The entire variable domain, with the rest obtained from reference TRBV9 and TRBJ1-2, is as follows: DSGVTQTPKHLITATGQRVTLRCSPRSGDLSVYWYQQSLDQGLQFLIQYYNGEERAKGNILERFSAQQFPDLHSELNLSSLELGDSALYFCASSVVGGGSYGYTFGSGTRLTVV.

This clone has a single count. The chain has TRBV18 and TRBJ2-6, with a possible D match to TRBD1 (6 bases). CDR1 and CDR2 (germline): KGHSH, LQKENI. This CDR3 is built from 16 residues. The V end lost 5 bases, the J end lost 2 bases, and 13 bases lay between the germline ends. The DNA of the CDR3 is TGTGCCAGCTCATCCTCGGGACAACCTGGGGCCAACGTCCTGACTTTC. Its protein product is CASSSSGQPGANVLTF.

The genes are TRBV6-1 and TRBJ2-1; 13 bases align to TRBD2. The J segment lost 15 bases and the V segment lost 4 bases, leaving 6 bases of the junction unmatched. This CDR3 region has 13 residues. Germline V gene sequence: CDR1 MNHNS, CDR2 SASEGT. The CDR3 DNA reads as TGTGCCAGCAGTGCAGGACTAGCGGGAGCATTGTTCTTC. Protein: CASSAGLAGALFF.

CDR3 coding DNA: TGTGCCAGCAGTTACTCGACAGGGTTAGGAAACACCATATATTTT. Its protein product is CASSYSTGLGNTIYF. The chain has TRBV6-6 and TRBJ1-3; 7 positions agree with TRBD1. Looked up from germline, CDR1 is MNHNY and CDR2 is SVGAGI (reference sequence). The ends lost 0 bases at V and 4 bases at J; junction bases unmatched: 3. The CDR3 has 15 amino acids.

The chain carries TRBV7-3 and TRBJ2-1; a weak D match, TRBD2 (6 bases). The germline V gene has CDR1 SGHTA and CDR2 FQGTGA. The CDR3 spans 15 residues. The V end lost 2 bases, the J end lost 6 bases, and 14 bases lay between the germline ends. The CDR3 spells CASSLVEGAGNEQFF. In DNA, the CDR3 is TGTGCCAGCAGCTTAGTGGAGGGAGCCGGCAATGAGCAGTTCTTC.

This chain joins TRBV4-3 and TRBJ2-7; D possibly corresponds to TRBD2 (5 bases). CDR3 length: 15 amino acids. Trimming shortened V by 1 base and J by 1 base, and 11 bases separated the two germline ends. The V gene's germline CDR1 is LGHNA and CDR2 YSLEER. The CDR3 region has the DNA TGCGCCAGCAGCCAAGCAGCGGCTCTATCCTACGAGCAGTACTTC. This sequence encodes CASSQAAALSYEQYF.

CDR3 loop: CASSSTVRQGAGELFF. As DNA, the CDR3 is TGTGCCAGCAGTTCTACCGTCCGACAGGGGGCCGGGGAGCTGTTTTTT. The J gene is TRBJ2-2, the V gene TRBV27; 9 bases fit TRBD1. The CDR3 is made up of 16 amino acids. Germline-derived CDR1 and CDR2 are MNHEY and SMNVEV (reference sequence). J gave up 6 bases and V 4 bases, and 9 bases lay outside the gene matches.